Listed below are T cell receptor beta chains from one sample, sequenced in a study of blood T cells in healthy people across ages. TCRdb passed the 5' RACE reads through MiXCR, listing each CDR3 protein once. The sample lists hundreds of thousands of distinct CDR3 sequences; roughly a quarter were seen once. The sample also formed part of further work on T cells of mothers and their children.

What was sequenced was blood. The receptor set was obtained from a boy between 2 and 15 years old in good health. Each CDR3 is given with its conserved first and last residue. Fields, in order: clone size, D gene, V gene, J gene, CDR3 protein, CDR3 DNA. D genes are given only for firm matches. Only part of the rows carry a size: once, few, many, or a class if the clone is expanded.

size: few; D: TRBD2; V: TRBV3-1; J: TRBJ2-3; CDR3: CASSPGLAGLPYTDTQYF; DNA: TGTGCCAGCAGCCCCGGACTAGCGGGATTACCCTACACAGATACGCAGTATTTT
size: -; D: -; V: TRBV7-2; J: TRBJ2-6; CDR3: CASTVAYGANVLTF; DNA: TGTGCCAGCACCGTAGCGTATGGGGCCAACGTCCTGACTTTC
size: few; D: -; V: TRBV12-3/TRBV12-4; J: TRBJ1-1; CDR3: CASSLAWDGAYEAFF; DNA: TGTGCCAGCAGTTTGGCGTGGGATGGCGCCTATGAAGCTTTCTTT
size: few; D: TRBD2; V: TRBV20-1; J: TRBJ2-5; CDR3: CSARDVRTSGEEVTQYF; DNA: TGCAGTGCTAGAGATGTAAGGACTAGCGGGGAAGAAGTGACCCAGTACTTC
size: -; D: -; V: TRBV20-1; J: TRBJ2-5; CDR3: CSARVDPVGETQYF; DNA: TGCAGTGCTAGAGTTGACCCGGTGGGGGAGACCCAGTACTTC
size: -; D: -; V: TRBV5-1; J: TRBJ2-5; CDR3: CASSIGDQETQYF; DNA: TGCGCCAGCAGTATCGGGGACCAAGAGACCCAGTACTTC
size: -; D: -; V: TRBV14; J: TRBJ2-5; CDR3: CASSQDLRVKYF; DNA: TGTGCCAGCAGCCAAGACTTGCGGGTCAAGTACTTC
size: -; D: TRBD2; V: TRBV12-3/TRBV12-4; J: TRBJ2-7; CDR3: CASRGLAGGSYEQYF; DNA: TGTGCCAGCAGAGGACTAGCGGGAGGCTCCTACGAGCAGTACTTC
size: -; D: -; V: TRBV24-1; J: TRBJ2-2; CDR3: CATSDANGTGELFF; DNA: TGTGCCACCAGTGATGCTAATGGCACCGGGGAGCTGTTTTTT
size: few; D: -; V: TRBV5-1; J: TRBJ1-1; CDR3: CASSLVGTMNAEAFF; DNA: TGCGCCAGCAGCTTGGTAGGGACGATGAACGCTGAAGCTTTCTTT
size: few; D: -; V: TRBV2; J: TRBJ1-5; CDR3: CASSPRRAAQPQHF; DNA: TGTGCCAGCTCCCCCAGGAGGGCGGCTCAGCCCCAGCATTTT
size: few; D: -; V: TRBV11-2; J: TRBJ2-3; CDR3: CASSPGVAGSTDTQYF; DNA: TGTGCCAGCAGCCCAGGGGTGGCGGGCAGCACAGATACGCAGTATTTT
size: -; D: -; V: TRBV10-3; J: TRBJ1-6; CDR3: CAISEKGGADSPLHF; DNA: TGTGCCATCAGTGAAAAGGGAGGGGCGGATTCACCCCTCCACTTT
size: few; D: TRBD1; V: TRBV4-3; J: TRBJ1-2; CDR3: CASSQDRGLDGYTF; DNA: TGCGCCAGCAGCCAGGACAGGGGTCTGGATGGCTACACCTTC
size: -; D: -; V: TRBV9; J: TRBJ2-2; CDR3: CASSPDIPGPILNTGELFF; DNA: TGTGCCAGCAGCCCAGATATTCCGGGACCAATTTTAAACACCGGGGAGCTGTTTTTT
size: -; D: TRBD1; V: TRBV20-1; J: TRBJ1-1; CDR3: CSALLPDRGDTEAFF; DNA: TGCAGTGCTCTACTACCGGACAGGGGAGACACTGAAGCTTTCTTT
size: -; D: TRBD2; V: TRBV13; J: TRBJ2-4; CDR3: CASSLEASGIKNIQYF; DNA: TGTGCCAGCAGCTTAGAGGCTAGCGGCATCAAAAACATTCAGTACTTC
size: -; D: -; V: TRBV7-2; J: TRBJ1-1; CDR3: CASSIRSTALNTEAFF; DNA: TGTGCCAGCAGCATACGTTCGACAGCTTTGAACACTGAAGCTTTCTTT
size: -; D: -; V: TRBV29-1; J: TRBJ1-2; CDR3: CSGTGSFHGYTF; DNA: TGCAGCGGAACAGGGAGTTTTCATGGCTACACCTTC
size: -; D: -; V: TRBV2; J: TRBJ2-7; CDR3: CASEGRVSSYEQYF; DNA: TGTGCCAGCGAGGGTCGGGTAAGCTCCTACGAGCAGTACTTC
size: -; D: -; V: TRBV30; J: TRBJ2-1; CDR3: CAWSVSTGQEQFF; DNA: TGTGCCTGGAGTGTTTCGACCGGGCAGGAGCAGTTCTTC
size: few; D: -; V: TRBV13; J: TRBJ2-7; CDR3: CASSLFRGRSSSYEQYF; DNA: TGTGCCAGCAGCTTATTCCGGGGGCGTTCAAGCTCCTACGAGCAGTACTTC
size: few; D: -; V: TRBV29-1; J: TRBJ2-1; CDR3: CSVEVGSYNEQFF; DNA: TGCAGCGTTGAAGTAGGCAGTTACAATGAGCAGTTCTTC
size: -; D: -; V: TRBV7-9; J: TRBJ2-7; CDR3: CASSFSGAPYEQYF; DNA: TGTGCCAGCAGCTTCTCCGGGGCTCCCTACGAGCAGTACTTC
size: few; D: -; V: TRBV20-1; J: TRBJ2-7; CDR3: CSAGPRVVGEQYF; DNA: TGCAGTGCGGGCCCCAGGGTGGTTGGCGAGCAGTACTTC
size: few; D: -; V: TRBV5-8; J: TRBJ1-1; CDR3: CASSPGGKIEAFF; DNA: TGTGCCAGCAGCCCGGGGGGGAAAATTGAAGCTTTCTTT
size: -; D: TRBD1; V: TRBV7-9; J: TRBJ1-4; CDR3: CASSLDGTGAEKLFF; DNA: TGTGCCAGCAGCTTAGACGGGACAGGGGCTGAAAAACTGTTTTTT
size: -; D: TRBD2; V: TRBV2; J: TRBJ2-1; CDR3: CASRSELAATYNEQFF; DNA: TGTGCCAGCAGGTCCGAACTAGCGGCGACCTACAATGAGCAGTTCTTC
size: -; D: TRBD2; V: TRBV30; J: TRBJ2-2; CDR3: CAWSGTSGSTNTGELFF; DNA: TGTGCCTGGAGTGGAACTAGCGGGAGTACGAACACCGGGGAGCTGTTTTTT
size: few; D: -; V: TRBV4-3; J: TRBJ2-2; CDR3: CASSHRRGPGELFF; DNA: TGCGCCAGCAGCCACCGTCGTGGCCCCGGGGAGCTGTTTTTT